These 25 T cell receptor beta chains share one sample of origin, sequenced in a study of blood T cell repertoires in COVID-19. This table comes from immunoSEQ multiplex PCR, and its TCRdb copy is limited to in-frame clones, with some not included. The sample shows approximately 54,000 clones, approximately 80% of them seen only once. Sequenced input: peripheral blood. The receptors originated from a woman between 55 and 75 years old with acute or convalescent COVID-19.

V and J are TRBV5-6 and TRBJ2-7; 7 positions agree with TRBD1. V lost 4 bases to trimming and J lost 3 bases; unmatched junction nucleotides: 7. CDR1 SGHDT and CDR2 YYEEEE come from the germline V gene. This CDR3 is 14 amino acids long. The chain's CDR3 is CASSTGQDLYEQYF. DNA for the CDR3: TGTGCCAGCAGCACCGGACAGGACCTCTACGAGCAGTACTTC.

This clone occurred once. The gene calls are TRBV5-6 and TRBJ2-7, with 7 positions matching TRBD1. CDR1 SGHDT and CDR2 YYEEEE come from the germline V gene. CDR3 length: 13 amino acids. V lost 4 bases and J lost 2; bases outside the gene matches: 3. CDR3 nucleotide sequence: TGTGCCAGCAGCGTCGGGACAGCCTACGAGCAGTACTTC. Translating gives CASSVGTAYEQYF. Drawing the rest from reference TRBV5-6 and TRBJ2-7, the complete variable domain is DAGVTQSPTHLIKTRGQQVTLRCSPKSGHDTVSWYQQALGQGPQFIFQYYEEEERQRGNFPDRFSGHQFPNYSSELNVNALLLGDSALYLCASSVGTAYEQYFGPGTRLTVT.

The chain combines TRBV5-8 with TRBJ1-1; a possible D gene is TRBD1 (5 bases). CDR1 is SGHTS, CDR2 YDEGEE, per germline. There are 20 residues in the CDR3. The germline V and J ends were trimmed by 4 bases and 6 bases, with 34 bases remaining between them. The CDR3 DNA is TGTGCCAGCAGCCTGGGGCACGGGTCCCCCCTCGCGACGACCTTTTCTGAAGCTTTCTTT. The encoded protein is CASSLGHGSPLATTFSEAFF. The whole variable domain, filled in from reference TRBV5-8 and TRBJ1-1, reads EAGVTQSPTHLIKTRGQQATLRCSPISGHTSVYWYQQALGLGLQFLLWYDEGEERNRGNFPPRFSGRQFPNYSSELNVNALELEDSALYLCASSLGHGSPLATTFSEAFFGQGTRLTVV.

V usage is TRBV5-1 and J usage is TRBJ1-6, with 7 bases lining up with TRBD1. Per germline, CDR1 SGHRS and CDR2 YFSETQ. J was trimmed by 9 bases and V by 4 bases; bases with no gene match: 13. The CDR3 contains 16 residues. Here the CDR3 DNA reads TGCGCCAGCAGCCAGATATCCGGGACAGAGGGTTCACCCCTCCACTTT. Translated: CASSQISGTEGSPLHF.

The V and J genes are TRBV7-9 and TRBJ2-1; possibly TRBD2 for D (5 bases). The germline V and J ends were trimmed by 6 bases and 4 bases, with 16 bases remaining between them. The CDR3 length is 15 residues. Looked up from germline, CDR1 is SEHNR and CDR2 is FQNEAQ (reference sequence). The CDR3 here is CASSRAGAKYNEQFF. The CDR3 nucleotides are TGTGCCAGCAGTCGCGCGGGCGCCAAGTACAATGAGCAGTTCTTC.

A single count supports this clone. The J gene is TRBJ1-4, the V gene TRBV3-1 (or the pseudogene TRBV3-2), with 10 bases that match TRBD1. This CDR3 comprises 17 residues. The V gene's germline CDR1 is LGHDT and CDR2 YNNKEL (reference sequence). With V trimmed by 3 bases and J by 0 bases, 4 bases remained unmatched. The CDR3 loop reads CASSHSGTGATNEKLFF. The CDR3 DNA reads as TGTGCCAGCAGCCATTCCGGGACAGGGGCAACTAATGAAAAACTGTTTTTT.

This sequence joins TRBV5-1 and TRBJ2-2; 7 bases match TRBD2. Germline V gene lookup returns CDR1 SGHRS and CDR2 YFSETQ. The CDR3 spans 14 residues. Losses at the gene ends were 10 bases for V and 3 bases for J; bases not matched to a gene: 9. The CDR3 DNA reads as TGCGCCGCCCGTCGGGGGGAAGACACCGGGGAGCTGTTTTTT. It is translated as CAARRGEDTGELFF.

The chain links TRBV7-2 to TRBJ2-7; D may be TRBD2 (6 bases). The ends were cut back, 4 bases at V and 3 bases at J, with 19 bases in the middle. Germline V gene data show CDR1 as SGHTA and CDR2 as FQGNSA. The CDR3 totals 16 residues. The CDR3 here is CASSSPGLAYLYEQYF. In DNA form, the CDR3 reads TGTGCCAGCAGCTCCCCTGGGCTAGCGTACCTCTACGAGCAGTACTTC.

The chain recombines TRBV4-2 with TRBJ1-2; D gene uncertain. The CDR3 runs to 13 residues. Germline V gene sequence: CDR1 LGHNA, CDR2 YNFKEQ. Trimming cost V 1 base and J 3 bases, with 6 bases left between them. The CDR3 coding sequence is TGTGCCAGCAGCCAAGCAGTTTACTATGGCTACACCTTC. Its protein is CASSQAVYYGYTF.

The chain combines TRBV6-5 with TRBJ2-7; the match to TRBD2 covers 8 bases. Germline V gene sequence: CDR1 MNHEY, CDR2 SVGAGI. After removal of 6 bases from V and 0 bases from J, the junction contained 7 bases not matched to a gene. CDR3 length: 15 amino acids. The CDR3 DNA sequence: TGTGCCAGCAGGGGGATAGCGGGGCCCTCCTACGAGCAGTACTTC. It is translated as CASRGIAGPSYEQYF.

The V and J genes are TRBV9 and TRBJ1-1; possible D gene TRBD1, 5 bases. Germline assignment: CDR1 SGDLS and CDR2 YYNGEE. The CDR3 length is 14 residues. V lost 4 bases and J lost 0, with 10 bases in between. CDR3 loop: CASSPTVMNTEAFF. For the CDR3, the DNA is TGTGCCAGCAGCCCGACAGTCATGAACACTGAAGCTTTCTTT.

The chain uses TRBV19 and TRBJ1-1; 11 bases fit TRBD1. J lost 6 bases, V lost 5 bases, and 5 bases had no gene match. The CDR3 length is 14 residues. Germline CDR1 is LNHDA and CDR2 is SQIVND (reference sequence). The CDR3 nucleotides read TGTGCCAGTAGTGCGGGACAGGGGGTCTCTGAAGCTTTCTTT. Protein sequence: CASSAGQGVSEAFF.

The gene calls are TRBV28 and TRBJ1-2; D may be TRBD1 (5 bases). Trimming stripped 6 bases from V and 4 bases from J, with 21 bases between. The germline CDR1 and CDR2 sequences are MDHEN and SYDVKM. CDR3 length equals 16 residues. The CDR3 sequence is CASSLYGQGRSYGYTF. The CDR3 DNA reads as TGTGCCAGCAGCCTTTATGGACAAGGCAGAAGCTATGGCTACACCTTC.

The chain links TRBV3-1 (or the pseudogene TRBV3-2) to TRBJ1-2, with D hard to call. CDR1 is LGHDT, CDR2 YNNKEL, per germline (reference sequence). The CDR3 contains 12 residues. Trimming removed 1 base at V and 8 bases at J, with 8 bases between. Here the CDR3 DNA reads TGTGCCAGCAGCCAAGCTTTATCGGGCTACACCTTC. Its translation: CASSQALSGYTF.

The chain has TRBV5-6 and TRBJ1-2; 7 positions match TRBD1. Losses at the gene ends were 8 bases for V and 4 bases for J; bases not matched to a gene: 8. CDR3 length: 13 amino acids. CDR1 and CDR2 (germline): SGHDT, YYEEEE. CDR3 bases: TGTGCCAGTACAATACAGGGGACCTATGGCTACACCTTC. Translating gives CASTIQGTYGYTF. The full variable domain, rest sourced from reference TRBV5-6 and TRBJ1-2, is DAGVTQSPTHLIKTRGQQVTLRCSPKSGHDTVSWYQQALGQGPQFIFQYYEEEERQRGNFPDRFSGHQFPNYSSELNVNALLLGDSALYLCASTIQGTYGYTFGSGTRLTVV.

The V gene is TRBV2, the J gene TRBJ2-7, with no clear D. Trimming stripped 6 bases from V and 2 bases from J, with 8 bases between. The CDR3 sequence is 12 residues long. Germline CDR1 is SNHLY and CDR2 is FYNNEI. CDR3 sequence: CASRISAYEQYF. The DNA for the CDR3 is TGTGCCAGCAGAATATCAGCCTACGAGCAGTACTTC. Full variable domain (outside the CDR3, taken from reference TRBV2 and TRBJ2-7): EPEVTQTPSHQVTQMGQEVILRCVPISNHLYFYWYRQILGQKVEFLVSFYNNEISEKSEIFDDQFSVERPDGSNFTLKIRSTKLEDSAMYFCASRISAYEQYFGPGTRLTVT.

This chain joins TRBV19 and TRBJ1-4; 9 bases are shared with TRBD1. The V gene end was trimmed by 3 bases and the J gene end by 10 bases; junction bases not matched to a gene: 6. Germline V gene sequence: CDR1 LNHDA, CDR2 SQIVND (reference sequence). This CDR3 comprises 14 residues. CDR3 amino acids: CASSIGTGMAKLFF. The CDR3 DNA sequence: TGTGCCAGTAGTATTGGGACAGGGATGGCAAAACTGTTTTTT.

The chain uses TRBV28 and TRBJ1-1; 7 nucleotides agree with TRBD1. Trimming removed 7 bases from V and 5 bases from J; junction bases left unmatched: 7. The V gene's germline CDR1 is MDHEN and CDR2 SYDVKM. This CDR3 has 13 amino acids. CDR3 protein: CASKKYRGTEAFF. DNA for the CDR3: TGTGCCAGCAAGAAATACAGGGGAACTGAAGCTTTCTTT.

In its sample, this clone was seen a few times. The chain recombines TRBV30 with TRBJ2-3; D not resolved. Germline V gene data show CDR1 as GTSNPN and CDR2 as SVGIG (reference sequence). The CDR3 length is 11 residues. The V and J ends lost 0 bases and 5 bases respectively, with 3 bases between them. DNA for the CDR3: TGTGCCTGGAGTGTGAGAGATACGCAGTATTTT. It encodes CAWSVRDTQYF.

The genes are TRBV5-4 and TRBJ1-2, with D tentatively TRBD1 (6 bases). Germline V gives CDR1 SGHNT, CDR2 YYREEE (reference sequence). The germline V and J ends were trimmed by 3 bases and 8 bases, with 11 bases remaining between them. This CDR3 is built from 12 residues. Here the CDR3 DNA reads TGTGCCAGCAGCTCAACAGGGTACGGCTACACCTTC. It specifies CASSSTGYGYTF.

The rearrangement uses TRBV5-1 and TRBJ2-5; D gene uncertain. This CDR3 has 15 residues. The germline gives CDR1 SGHRS, CDR2 YFSETQ. V shed 2 bases and J shed 0 bases, with 11 bases lying between them. The CDR3 coding sequence is TGCGCCAGCAGCTTCTGGGCAGCTAACCAAGAGACCCAGTACTTC. Translation gives CASSFWAANQETQYF.

The CDR3 region has the DNA TGTGCCACCAGTGGAGGGGGTACAGGGCAGTACTTC. Translating gives CATSGGGTGQYF. The J gene is TRBJ2-7, the V gene TRBV24-1; D might be TRBD1 (6 bases). The V gene's germline CDR1 is KGHDR and CDR2 SFDVKD. CDR3 length: 12 amino acids. Trimming stripped 5 bases from V and 9 bases from J, with 13 bases between.

This chain links TRBV12-2 with TRBJ1-4; the table names TRBD1, a call not compared with the DNA. TRBV12-2 is assigned pseudogene status. This CDR3 is 17 amino acids long. The CDR3 DNA follows: TGTGCTGGGGTAGGGGACAGGATAACTCGCCTTAATGAAAAACTGTTTTTT. Its translation: CAGVGDRITRLNEKLFF.

Of note for this clone: Different DNA sequences within this sample yield the same CDR3. The chain uses TRBV19 and TRBJ1-6, with 8 bases identical to TRBD1. The CDR3 consists of 13 residues. With 9 bases clipped from V and 7 bases from J, the junction kept 5 bases outside the gene matches. Germline CDR1 is LNHDA and CDR2 is SQIVND (reference sequence). Here the CDR3 reads CASDRGSNSPLHF. As DNA, the CDR3 is TGTGCCAGCGACAGGGGATCGAATTCACCCCTCCACTTT.

The chain couples TRBV6-1 to TRBJ1-5, with TRBD1 matching 12 bases. Per germline, CDR1 MNHNS and CDR2 SASEGT. V shed 2 bases and J 4 bases; nucleotides not matched to a gene: 12. The CDR3 extends over 19 amino acids. The CDR3 here is CASSEMGTGGVARNQPQHF. CDR3 DNA sequence: TGTGCCAGCAGTGAAATGGGGACAGGGGGCGTTGCCCGAAATCAGCCCCAGCATTTT.